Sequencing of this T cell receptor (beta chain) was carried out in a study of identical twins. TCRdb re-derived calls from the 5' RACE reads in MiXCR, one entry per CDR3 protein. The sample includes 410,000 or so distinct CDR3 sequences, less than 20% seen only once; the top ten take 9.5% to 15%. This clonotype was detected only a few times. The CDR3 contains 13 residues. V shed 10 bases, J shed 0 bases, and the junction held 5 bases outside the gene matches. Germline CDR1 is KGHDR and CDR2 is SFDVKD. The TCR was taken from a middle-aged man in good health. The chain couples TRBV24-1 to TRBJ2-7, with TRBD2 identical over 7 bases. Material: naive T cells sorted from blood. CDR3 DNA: TGTGCCACTGGGACTACTTCCTCCTACGAGCAGTACTTC. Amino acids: CATGTTSSYEQYF.